Included here is one T cell receptor beta chain sequence, with context. The data were taken from a study of post-analysis software for immune sequencing data. Overall study: There were relapsing-remitting, secondary progressive and progressive-relapsing multiple sclerosis among the disease courses included.

The V segment lost 5 bases and the J segment 11 bases; nucleotides outside the gene matches: 15. This CDR3 comprises 15 residues. The germline V gene encodes CDR1 KGHDR and CDR2 SFDVKD. The TCR beta cDNA libraries carried unique molecular identifiers. A single record per CDR3 protein comes from TCRdb applying MiXCR to the PCR reads. Here the sample spans 150,000 to 200,000 distinct CDR3 sequences, around 34% being singletons. Sequences were derived from blood, sampled after autologous hematopoietic stem cell transplantation. This chain joins TRBV24-1 and TRBJ2-5; the match to TRBD2 covers 8 bases. The origin of this receptor is a girl aged 10 to 17 with multiple sclerosis. CDR3 in DNA: TGTGCCACCAGTGGGGCGGGAGGATGGGGCAATGAGCAGTACTTC. Translated, it gives CATSGAGGWGNEQYF.